The clone carrying this T cell receptor (beta chain) has more than one count but fewer than ten. Its antigen is currently unknown. This entry comes from a study of blood T cells in healthy people across ages. The CDR3 spans 16 residues. V trimming: 5 bases; J trimming: 0 bases; junction bases outside the gene matches: 4. Looked up from germline, CDR1 is SEHNR and CDR2 is FQNEAQ (reference sequence). For the second PCR, which ran for 7 to 11 cycles, a sample-barcoded 5' primer and a J-beta primer mix were used. A single record per CDR3 protein comes from TCRdb applying MiXCR to the 5' RACE reads. The sample holds approximately 690,000 distinct CDR3 sequences, roughly 53% seen once. Notes on the study in general: Measured against age, TCR beta diversity per million T cells decreased in a roughly linear manner.

The receptor comes from a man aged 60-69 years in good health. V usage is TRBV7-9 and J usage is TRBJ2-7; TRBD2 aligns across 13 bases. Input material: blood. The CDR3 protein is CASSLWTSGGSYEQYF. The CDR3 nucleotides are TGTGCCAGCAGCCTCTGGACTAGCGGGGGCTCCTACGAGCAGTACTTC. Variable domain in full (rest from reference TRBV7-9 and TRBJ2-7): DTGVSQNPRHKITKRGQNVTFRCDPISEHNRLYWYRQTLGQGPEFLTYFQNEAQLEKSRLLSDRFSAERPKGSFSTLEIQRTEQGDSAMYLCASSLWTSGGSYEQYFGPGTRLTVT.